These 8 T cell receptor beta chains originate from one sample sequenced in a study of T cell changes during pregnancy in multiple sclerosis. Assay used: immunoSEQ multiplex PCR; TCRdb lists only in-frame clones, some missing. The data contain over 35,000 clones, 89% of them singletons. The source material was CD4+ T cells from peripheral blood mononuclear cells, sampled in the first trimester of pregnancy. The origin of the receptors is a female donor with multiple sclerosis, enrolled in a pregnancy study.

The chain is built from TRBV5-1 and TRBJ2-3; D ambiguous. The CDR3 runs 13 residues. Germline CDR1 reads SGHRS; CDR2 reads YFSETQ. V was shortened by 3 bases and J by 2 bases, with 7 bases between the two germline ends. The CDR3 spells CASSSQFTDTQYF. The CDR3 bases are TGCGCCAGCAGCTCCCAATTCACAGATACGCAGTATTTT.

The chain joins TRBV7-6 to TRBJ2-7, with a possible D match to TRBD1 (5 bases). The V end was cut by 1 base, the J end by 6 bases, with 22 bases between. This CDR3 spans 17 amino acids. CDR1 and CDR2 from the germline V gene are SGHVS and FNYEAQ. The CDR3 DNA is TGTGCCAGCAGCTTAGGGACCGCTTCCGGACACGGCGGCGAGCAGTACTTC. This sequence encodes CASSLGTASGHGGEQYF. The whole variable domain, remainder taken from reference TRBV7-6 and TRBJ2-7, is GAGVSQSPRYKVTKRGQDVALRCDPISGHVSLYWYRQALGQGPEFLTYFNYEAQQDKSGLPNDRFSAERPEGSISTLTIQRTEQRDSAMYRCASSLGTASGHGGEQYFGPGTRLTVT.

The chain has TRBV7-6 and TRBJ2-2; 9 positions agree with TRBD1. V gave up 5 bases and J gave up 4 bases; unmatched junction bases: 5. This CDR3 comprises 15 residues. Per germline, CDR1 SGHVS and CDR2 FNYEAQ. CDR3 bases: TGTGCCAGCAGCGAGGGACAGGGTGCCACCGGGGAGCTGTTTTTT. This translates into CASSEGQGATGELFF.

The genes are TRBV5-6 and TRBJ2-1; TRBD2 aligns across 7 bases. Looked up from germline, CDR1 is SGHDT and CDR2 is YYEEEE. Trimming at V came to 6 bases and at J to 3 bases, leaving 6 bases not matched to a gene. The CDR3 loop spans 14 amino acids. The CDR3 DNA follows: TGTGCCAGCATCGAGCGGGGTAGCTACAATGAGCAGTTCTTC. Amino acids: CASIERGSYNEQFF.

This clone has only a few counts. The chain combines TRBV5-1 with TRBJ1-6; possibly TRBD1 for D (5 bases). V was pared by 5 bases and J by 8 bases, with 14 bases between. This CDR3 region has 14 residues. CDR1 SGHRS and CDR2 YFSETQ come from the germline V gene. The CDR3 sequence is CASRPGQIDSPLHF. The CDR3 DNA is TGCGCCAGCAGACCCGGACAAATCGATTCACCCCTCCACTTT.

This chain uses TRBV5-8 with TRBJ2-5; TRBD1 aligns across 9 bases. This CDR3 spans 14 amino acids. V was pared by 5 bases and J by 5 bases, with 7 bases of the junction left unmatched. Per the germline V gene, CDR1 is SGHTS and CDR2 is YDEGEE. For the CDR3, the DNA is TGTGCCAGCAGGCGAACAGGGGGCGGGGAGACCCAGTACTTC. Its translation is CASRRTGGGETQYF.

J is TRBJ1-5 and V is TRBV19; the D gene is possibly TRBD1 (6 bases). The CDR3 extends over 15 amino acids. The germline CDR1 and CDR2 sequences are LNHDA and SQIVND (reference sequence). V was cut by 3 bases and J by 1 base, with 10 bases left in between. CDR3 region: CASSIQQGSNQPQHF. For the CDR3, the DNA is TGTGCCAGTAGTATTCAACAGGGAAGCAATCAGCCCCAGCATTTT.

The chain is built from TRBV5-1 and TRBJ2-7; D is possibly TRBD2 (5 bases). Trimming stripped 3 bases from V and 2 bases from J, with 6 bases between. This CDR3 has 12 residues. Germline-derived CDR1 and CDR2 are SGHRS and YFSETQ. CDR3 sequence (DNA): TGCGCCAGCAGCTCGCGGGCCTACGAGCAGTACTTC. It codes for CASSSRAYEQYF. The variable domain in full, with the rest retrieved from reference TRBV5-1 and TRBJ2-7, is KAGVTQTPRYLIKTRGQQVTLSCSPISGHRSVSWYQQTPGQGLQFLFEYFSETQRNKGNFPGRFSGRQFSNSRSEMNVSTLELGDSALYLCASSSRAYEQYFGPGTRLTVT.